This TCR beta chain was identified during a study of T cells expressing NK-cell markers. Study-level background: Among eight sequenced donors, seven carried HCMV seropositivity while one was seronegative. Findings and caveats of the study: Also leading the CD3+CD56-NKG2C+ fraction in a handful of donors were these clonotypes.

The CDR3 covers 13 residues. Germline CDR1 is MNHNS and CDR2 is SASEGT. TCRdb reprocessed the 5' RACE reads; each CDR3 protein has one entry and no DNA is given. Its listing shows 250,000 to 300,000 distinct CDR3 sequences. In the case of this clonotype: Its specificity is not known.

Input material: blood T cells: a sorted CD56 or NKG2C T cell subset, CD4+ or CD8+ T cells, or bulk PBMC T cells (not recorded which). The source of this sequence is a woman between 18 and 70 years old in good health. The rearrangement joins TRBV6-1 to TRBJ1-1; as DNA is missing, the TRBD1 call by TCRdb cannot be tested. The CDR3: CASSEGGDTEAFF.